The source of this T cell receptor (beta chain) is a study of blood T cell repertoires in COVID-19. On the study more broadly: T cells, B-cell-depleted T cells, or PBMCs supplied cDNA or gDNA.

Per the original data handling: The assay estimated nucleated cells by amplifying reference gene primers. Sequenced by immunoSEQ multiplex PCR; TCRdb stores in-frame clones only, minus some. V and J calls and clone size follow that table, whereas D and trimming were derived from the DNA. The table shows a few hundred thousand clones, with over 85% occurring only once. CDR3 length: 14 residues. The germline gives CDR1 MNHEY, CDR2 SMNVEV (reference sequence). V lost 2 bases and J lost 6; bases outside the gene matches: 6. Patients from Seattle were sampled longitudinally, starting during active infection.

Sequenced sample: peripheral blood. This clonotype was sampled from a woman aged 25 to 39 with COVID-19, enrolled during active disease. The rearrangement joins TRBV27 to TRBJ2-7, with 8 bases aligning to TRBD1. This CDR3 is CASSLVGQGSEQYF. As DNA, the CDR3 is TGTGCCAGCAGTTTAGTTGGACAGGGCTCCGAGCAGTACTTC.